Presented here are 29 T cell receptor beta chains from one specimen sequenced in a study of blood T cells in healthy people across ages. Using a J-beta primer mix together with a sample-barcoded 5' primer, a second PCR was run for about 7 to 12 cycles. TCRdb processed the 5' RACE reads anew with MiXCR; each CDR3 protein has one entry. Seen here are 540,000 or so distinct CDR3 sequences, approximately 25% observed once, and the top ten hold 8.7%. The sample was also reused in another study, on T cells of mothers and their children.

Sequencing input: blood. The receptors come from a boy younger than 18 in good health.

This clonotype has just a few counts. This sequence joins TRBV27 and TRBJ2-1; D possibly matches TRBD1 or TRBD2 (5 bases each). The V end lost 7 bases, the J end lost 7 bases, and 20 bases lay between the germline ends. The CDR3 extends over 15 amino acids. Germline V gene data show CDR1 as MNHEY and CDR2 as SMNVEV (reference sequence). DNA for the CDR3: TGTGCCAGCAACACCGGGACCCCGAAGAAAAATGAGCAGTTCTTC. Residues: CASNTGTPKKNEQFF.

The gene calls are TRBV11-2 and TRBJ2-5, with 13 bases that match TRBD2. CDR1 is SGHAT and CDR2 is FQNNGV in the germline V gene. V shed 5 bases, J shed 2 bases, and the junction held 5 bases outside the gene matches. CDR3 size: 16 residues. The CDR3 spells CASSPGLAGEQETQYF. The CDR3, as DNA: TGTGCCAGCAGCCCCGGACTAGCGGGGGAACAAGAGACCCAGTACTTC.

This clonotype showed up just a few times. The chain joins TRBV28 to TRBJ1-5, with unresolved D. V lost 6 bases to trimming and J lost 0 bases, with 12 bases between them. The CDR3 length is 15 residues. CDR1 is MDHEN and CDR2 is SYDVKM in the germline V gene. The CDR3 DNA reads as TGTGCCAGCAGCCAGGACCGGAGTAGCAATCAGCCCCAGCATTTT. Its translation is CASSQDRSSNQPQHF.

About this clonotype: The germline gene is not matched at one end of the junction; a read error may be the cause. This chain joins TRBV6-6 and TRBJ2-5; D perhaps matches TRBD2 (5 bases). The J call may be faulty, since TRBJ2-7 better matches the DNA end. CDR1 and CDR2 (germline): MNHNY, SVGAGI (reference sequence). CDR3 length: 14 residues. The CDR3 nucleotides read TGTGCCAGCACCAGCGGTGAGGTCTCCCACGAGCAGTACTTC. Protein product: CASTSGEVSHEQYF.

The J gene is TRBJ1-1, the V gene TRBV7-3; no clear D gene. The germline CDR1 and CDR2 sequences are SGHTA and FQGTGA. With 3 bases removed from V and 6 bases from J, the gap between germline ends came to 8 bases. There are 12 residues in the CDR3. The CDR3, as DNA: TGTGCCAGCAGCTTTGGGTCCGCTGAAGCTTTCTTT. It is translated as CASSFGSAEAFF.

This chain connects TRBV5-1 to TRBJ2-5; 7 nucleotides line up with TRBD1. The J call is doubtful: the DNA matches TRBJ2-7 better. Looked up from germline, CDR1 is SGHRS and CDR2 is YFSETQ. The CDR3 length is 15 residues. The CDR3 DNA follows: TGCGCCAGCAGCTTGGACGGCACAGGGGCCTACGAGCAGTACTTC. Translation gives CASSLDGTGAYEQYF.

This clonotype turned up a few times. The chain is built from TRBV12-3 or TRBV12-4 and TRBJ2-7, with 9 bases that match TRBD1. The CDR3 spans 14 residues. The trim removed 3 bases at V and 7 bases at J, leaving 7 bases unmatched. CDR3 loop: CASSFAQGALEQYF. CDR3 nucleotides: TGTGCCAGCAGTTTTGCACAGGGGGCTTTGGAGCAGTACTTC.

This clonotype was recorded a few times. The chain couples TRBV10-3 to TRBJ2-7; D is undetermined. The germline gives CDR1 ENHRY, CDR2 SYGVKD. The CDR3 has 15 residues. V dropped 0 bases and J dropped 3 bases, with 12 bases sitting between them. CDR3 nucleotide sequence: TGTGCCATCAGTGAGTCTCCCCAGGTCAGCTACGAGCAGTACTTC. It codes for CAISESPQVSYEQYF.

The CDR3 nucleotides read TGTGCCAGCGCCGGTGGGGGGGTCCCCTACTATGGCTACACCTTC. Protein product: CASAGGGVPYYGYTF. The gene calls are TRBV12-3 or TRBV12-4 and TRBJ1-2; D is perhaps TRBD1 (5 bases). Trimming removed 8 bases at V and 3 bases at J, with 19 bases between. The CDR3 sequence is 15 residues long.

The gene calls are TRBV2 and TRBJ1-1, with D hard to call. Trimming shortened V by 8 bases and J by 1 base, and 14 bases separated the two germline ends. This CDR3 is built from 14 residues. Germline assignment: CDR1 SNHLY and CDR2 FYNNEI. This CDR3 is CASRPLGGNTEAFF. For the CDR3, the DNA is TGTGCCAGCCGCCCCCTCGGAGGGAACACTGAAGCTTTCTTT.

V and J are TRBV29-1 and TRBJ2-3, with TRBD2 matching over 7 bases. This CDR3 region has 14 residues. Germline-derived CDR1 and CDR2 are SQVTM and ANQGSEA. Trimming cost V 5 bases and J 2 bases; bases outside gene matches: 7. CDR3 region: CSVRSGTHTDTQYF. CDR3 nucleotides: TGCAGCGTTCGAAGCGGGACCCACACAGATACGCAGTATTTT.

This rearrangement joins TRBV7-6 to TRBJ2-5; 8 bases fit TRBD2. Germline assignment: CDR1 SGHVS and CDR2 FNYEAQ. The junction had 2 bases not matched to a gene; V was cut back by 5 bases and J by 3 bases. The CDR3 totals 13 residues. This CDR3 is CASSNSGKETQYF. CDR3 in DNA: TGTGCCAGCAGCAATAGCGGGAAAGAGACCCAGTACTTC.

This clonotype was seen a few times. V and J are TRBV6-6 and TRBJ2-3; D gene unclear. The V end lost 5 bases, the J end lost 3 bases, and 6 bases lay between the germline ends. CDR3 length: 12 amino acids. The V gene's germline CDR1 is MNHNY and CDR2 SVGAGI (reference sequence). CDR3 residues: CASSTHTDTQYF. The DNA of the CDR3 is TGTGCCAGCAGTACCCATACAGATACGCAGTATTTT.

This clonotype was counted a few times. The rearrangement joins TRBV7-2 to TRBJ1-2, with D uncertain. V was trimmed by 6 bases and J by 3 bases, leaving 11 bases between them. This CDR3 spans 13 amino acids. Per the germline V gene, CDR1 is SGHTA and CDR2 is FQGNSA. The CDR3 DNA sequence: TGTGCCAGCAGTTCAGTCATTGACTATGGCTACACCTTC. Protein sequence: CASSSVIDYGYTF.

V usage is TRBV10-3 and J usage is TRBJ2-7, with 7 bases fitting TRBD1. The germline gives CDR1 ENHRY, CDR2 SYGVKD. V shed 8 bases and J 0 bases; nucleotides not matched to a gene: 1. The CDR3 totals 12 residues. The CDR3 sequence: CAIAGGSYEQYF. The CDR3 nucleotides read TGTGCCATCGCAGGGGGCTCCTACGAGCAGTACTTC.

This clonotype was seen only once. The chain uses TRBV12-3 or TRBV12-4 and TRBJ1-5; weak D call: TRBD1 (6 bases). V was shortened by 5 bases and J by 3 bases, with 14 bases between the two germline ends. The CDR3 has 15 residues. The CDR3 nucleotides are TGTGCCAGCAGTCCCTACAGGGCTTTCAATCAGCCCCAGCATTTT. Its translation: CASSPYRAFNQPQHF.

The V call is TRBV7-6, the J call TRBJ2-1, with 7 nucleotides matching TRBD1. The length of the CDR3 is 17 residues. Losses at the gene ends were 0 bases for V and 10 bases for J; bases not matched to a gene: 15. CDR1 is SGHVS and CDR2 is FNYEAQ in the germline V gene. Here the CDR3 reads CASSLAGGRTSSGEQFF. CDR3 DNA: TGTGCCAGCAGCTTAGCAGGGGGCCGAACTAGTTCTGGCGAGCAGTTCTTC.

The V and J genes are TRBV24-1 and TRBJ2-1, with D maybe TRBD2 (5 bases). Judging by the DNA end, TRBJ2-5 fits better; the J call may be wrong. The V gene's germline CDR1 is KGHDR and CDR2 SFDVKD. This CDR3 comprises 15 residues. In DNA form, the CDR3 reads TGTGCCACCAGTGACACCCGAAGGACTCGAGAGACCCAGTACTTC. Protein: CATSDTRRTRETQYF.

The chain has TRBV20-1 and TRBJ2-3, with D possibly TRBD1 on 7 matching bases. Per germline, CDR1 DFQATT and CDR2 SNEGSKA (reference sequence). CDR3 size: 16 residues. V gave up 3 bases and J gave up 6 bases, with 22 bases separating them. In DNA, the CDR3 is TGCAGTGCTAGGCCCGACAGGGCGGGATGGACGGATACGCAGTATTTT. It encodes CSARPDRAGWTDTQYF.

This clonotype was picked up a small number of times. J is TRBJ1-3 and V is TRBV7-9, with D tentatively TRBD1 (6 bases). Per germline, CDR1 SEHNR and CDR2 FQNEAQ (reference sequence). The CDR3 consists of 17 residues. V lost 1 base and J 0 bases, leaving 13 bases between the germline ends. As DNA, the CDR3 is TGTGCCAGCAGCTTAGAAACAGGGTCCCACTCTGGAAACACCATATATTTT. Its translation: CASSLETGSHSGNTIYF.

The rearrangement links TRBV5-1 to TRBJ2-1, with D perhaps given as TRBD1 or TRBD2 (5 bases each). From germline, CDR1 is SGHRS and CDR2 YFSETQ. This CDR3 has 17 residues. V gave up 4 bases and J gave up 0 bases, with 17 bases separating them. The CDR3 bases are TGCGCCAGCAGCCCCGGGACGGAGCTTAGCTCCTACAATGAGCAGTTCTTC. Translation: CASSPGTELSSYNEQFF.

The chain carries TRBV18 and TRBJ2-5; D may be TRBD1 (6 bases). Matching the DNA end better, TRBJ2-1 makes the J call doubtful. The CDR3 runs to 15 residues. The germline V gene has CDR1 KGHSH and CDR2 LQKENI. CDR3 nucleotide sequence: TGTGCCAGCTCACCACGTGAGGGGGCCTACAATGAGCAGTTCTTC. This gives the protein CASSPREGAYNEQFF.

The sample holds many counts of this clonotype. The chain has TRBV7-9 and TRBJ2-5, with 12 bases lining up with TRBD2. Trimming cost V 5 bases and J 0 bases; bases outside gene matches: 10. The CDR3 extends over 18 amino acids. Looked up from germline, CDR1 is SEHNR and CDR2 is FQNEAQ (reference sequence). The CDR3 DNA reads TGTGCCAGCAGCCAAGGGACTAGCGGGCCGACGTACCAAGAGACCCAGTACTTC. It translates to CASSQGTSGPTYQETQYF.

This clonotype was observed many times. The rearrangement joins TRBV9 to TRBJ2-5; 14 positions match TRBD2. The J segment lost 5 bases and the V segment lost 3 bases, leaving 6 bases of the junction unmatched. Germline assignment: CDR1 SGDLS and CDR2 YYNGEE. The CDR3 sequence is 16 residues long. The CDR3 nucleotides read TGTGCCAGCAGCGCCGGGACTAGCGGGAGCCGGGAGACCCAGTACTTC. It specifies CASSAGTSGSRETQYF.

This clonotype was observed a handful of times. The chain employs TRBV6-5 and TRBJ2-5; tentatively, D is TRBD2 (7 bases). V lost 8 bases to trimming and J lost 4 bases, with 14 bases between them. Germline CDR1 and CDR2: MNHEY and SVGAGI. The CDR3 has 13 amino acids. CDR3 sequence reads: CASGRGSRETQYF. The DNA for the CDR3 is TGTGCCAGCGGGAGGGGGTCTCGAGAGACCCAGTACTTC.

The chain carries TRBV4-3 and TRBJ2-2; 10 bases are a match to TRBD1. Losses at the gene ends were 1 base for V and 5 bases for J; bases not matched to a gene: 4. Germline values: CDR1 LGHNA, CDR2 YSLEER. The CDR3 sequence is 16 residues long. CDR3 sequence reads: CASSQGDRGGTGELFF. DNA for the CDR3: TGCGCCAGCAGCCAAGGGGACAGGGGAGGGACCGGGGAGCTGTTTTTT.

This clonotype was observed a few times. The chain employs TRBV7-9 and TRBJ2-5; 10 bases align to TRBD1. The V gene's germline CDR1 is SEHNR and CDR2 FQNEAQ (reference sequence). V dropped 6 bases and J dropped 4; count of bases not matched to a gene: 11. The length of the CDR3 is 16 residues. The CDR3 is CASRRQGAQVGETQYF. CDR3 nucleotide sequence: TGTGCCAGCAGACGACAGGGGGCGCAGGTAGGAGAGACCCAGTACTTC.

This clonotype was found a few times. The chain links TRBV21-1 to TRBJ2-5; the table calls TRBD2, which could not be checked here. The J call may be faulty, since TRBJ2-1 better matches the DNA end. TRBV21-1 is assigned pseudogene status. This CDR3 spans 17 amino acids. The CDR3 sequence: CASSKPGTSGRFNEQFF. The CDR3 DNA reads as TGTGCCAGCAGCAAACCGGGGACTAGCGGGAGGTTCAATGAGCAGTTCTTC.

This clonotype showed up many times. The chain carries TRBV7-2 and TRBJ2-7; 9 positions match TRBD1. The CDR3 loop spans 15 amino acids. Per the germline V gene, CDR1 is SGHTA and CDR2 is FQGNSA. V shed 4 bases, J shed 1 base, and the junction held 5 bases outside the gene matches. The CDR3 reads CASSSGTGSSYEQYF. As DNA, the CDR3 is TGTGCCAGCAGCTCCGGGACAGGGAGTTCCTACGAGCAGTACTTC.